This T cell receptor (beta chain) emerged from a study of shared clonotypes between healthy human individuals. Findings of the study overall: Incompleteness in sorted-subset sequencing, despite large depth, was shown by rarefaction. Donor scarcity curtailed the genetic and exposure-history diversity represented herein. Relative to memory subsets, naive subsets generally showed larger estimated richness. Shared across four donors were around 5% of the naive CD4 clonotypes.

A word on this clone: Its antigen is not known. Other DNA sequences of this sample code for an identical CDR3.

CD45RO negativity and positive selection for CCR7 defined naive CD8 cells, a population that excluded terminally differentiated effector memory CD45RA+ cells. Clones were read by immunoSEQ multiplex PCR, and TCRdb kept only the in-frame ones, dropping some. The repertoire consists of over 2 million clones, with 85% to 95% occurring once and the leading ten covering around 1.1%. CDR1 and CDR2 from the germline V gene are MNHNY and SVGAGI (reference sequence). The V end was cut by 2 bases, the J end by 0 bases, with 5 bases between. The CDR3 has 13 amino acids. Sequencing input: naive CD8+ T cells sorted from blood. This rearrangement joins TRBV6-6 to TRBJ2-7; possibly TRBD2 for D (5 bases). The source is a man between 18 and 29 years old in good health. DNA of the CDR3: TGTGCCAGCAGTTACGAGGGCTCCTACGAGCAGTACTTC. Residues: CASSYEGSYEQYF.